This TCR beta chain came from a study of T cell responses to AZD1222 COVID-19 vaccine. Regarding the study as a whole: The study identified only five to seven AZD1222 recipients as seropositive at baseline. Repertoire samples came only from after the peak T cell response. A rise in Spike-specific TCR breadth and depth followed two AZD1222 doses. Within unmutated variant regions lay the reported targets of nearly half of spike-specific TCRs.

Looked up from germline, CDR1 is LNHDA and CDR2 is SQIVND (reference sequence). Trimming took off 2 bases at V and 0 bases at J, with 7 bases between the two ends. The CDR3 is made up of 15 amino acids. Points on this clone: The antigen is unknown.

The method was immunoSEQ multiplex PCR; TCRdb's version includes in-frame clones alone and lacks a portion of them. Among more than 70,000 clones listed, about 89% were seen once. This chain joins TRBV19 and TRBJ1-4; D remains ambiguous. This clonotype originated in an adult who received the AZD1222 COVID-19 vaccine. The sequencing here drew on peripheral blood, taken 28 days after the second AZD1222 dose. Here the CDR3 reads CASSISGATNEKLFF. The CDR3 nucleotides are TGTGCCAGTAGTATATCTGGGGCAACTAATGAAAAACTGTTTTTT.